This TCR beta chain is drawn from a study of CD8+ T cells in alopecia areata. As for treatment: oral pan-JAK inhibitor, 5-10 mg twice daily. TCR sequencing used cDNA made by reverse transcription of extracted RNA. Clones were read by immunoSEQ multiplex PCR, and TCRdb kept only the in-frame ones, dropping some. This sample has about 200,000 clones; less than 65% occur once, and the top ten carry more than 3.5%. The CDR3 is made up of 14 amino acids. Germline loops: CDR1 MNHNY, CDR2 SVGAGI (reference sequence). The V gene lost 4 bases and the J gene lost 5 bases, with 14 bases spanning the gap. Sequenced material: CD4+ T cells sorted from blood, taken at week 4, from a patient treated with tofacitinib. The receptor was isolated from a human donor with alopecia areata. V and J are TRBV6-6 and TRBJ2-5; D is tentatively TRBD1 or TRBD2 (5 bases each). The CDR3 DNA reads as TGTGCCAGCAGTTCCGACTTGGGACGGGAGACCCAGTACTTC. The encoded protein is CASSSDLGRETQYF.